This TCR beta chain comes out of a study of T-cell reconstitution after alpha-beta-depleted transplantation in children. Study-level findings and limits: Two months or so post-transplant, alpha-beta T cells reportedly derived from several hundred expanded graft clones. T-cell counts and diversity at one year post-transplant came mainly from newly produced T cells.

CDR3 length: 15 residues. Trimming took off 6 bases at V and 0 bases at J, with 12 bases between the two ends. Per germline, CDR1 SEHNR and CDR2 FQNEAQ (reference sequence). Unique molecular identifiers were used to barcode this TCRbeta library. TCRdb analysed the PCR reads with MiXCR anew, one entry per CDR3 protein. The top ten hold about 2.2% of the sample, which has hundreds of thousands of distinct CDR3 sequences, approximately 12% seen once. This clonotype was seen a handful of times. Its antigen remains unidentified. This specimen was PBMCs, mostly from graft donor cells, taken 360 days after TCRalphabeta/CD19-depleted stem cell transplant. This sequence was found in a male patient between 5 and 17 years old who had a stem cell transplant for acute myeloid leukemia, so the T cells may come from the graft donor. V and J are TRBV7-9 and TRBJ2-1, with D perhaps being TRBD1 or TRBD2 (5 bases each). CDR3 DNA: TGTGCCAGCAGGAACCCAGGGAGCTCCTACAATGAGCAGTTCTTC. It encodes CASRNPGSSYNEQFF.